The 16 T cell receptor beta chains below were found in one sample sequenced in a study of blood T cell repertoires in COVID-19. The data were produced by immunoSEQ multiplex PCR, yet TCRdb's version contains in-frame clones alone and is incomplete. The sample gives 200,000 to 300,000 clones, 82% of which show up once; around an eighth is in the top ten. Sequencing was carried out using peripheral blood. These TCRs come from a woman aged 55-69 years with active or convalescent COVID-19.

The V call is TRBV6-5, the J call TRBJ2-7; 7 bases line up with TRBD1. There are 14 residues in the CDR3. V shed 8 bases, J shed 1 base, and the junction held 8 bases outside the gene matches. Germline V lookup: CDR1 MNHEY, CDR2 SVGAGI. The CDR3 loop reads CASSVGTVSYEQYF. The CDR3 DNA reads as TGTGCCAGCTCGGTCGGGACAGTTTCCTACGAGCAGTACTTC.

This chain joins TRBV7-2 and TRBJ1-5, with a weak D call TRBD1 (6 bases). In germline, CDR1 is SGHTA, CDR2 FQGNSA. The V gene lost 5 bases and the J gene lost 3 bases, with 11 bases spanning the gap. CDR3 length equals 14 residues. The CDR3 reads CASSRGGPNQPQHF. The CDR3 DNA reads as TGTGCCAGCAGCCGTGGGGGCCCCAATCAGCCCCAGCATTTT.

The chain recombines TRBV3-1 (or the pseudogene TRBV3-2) with TRBJ1-6, with D possibly matching TRBD1 (5 bases). The ends were cut back, 2 bases at V and 4 bases at J, with 12 bases in the middle. Germline V gene data show CDR1 as LGHDT and CDR2 as YNNKEL (reference sequence). This CDR3 spans 16 amino acids. CDR3 coding DNA: TGTGCCAGCAGCCAAACGGGAGGGACTTATAATTCACCCCTCCACTTT. As protein: CASSQTGGTYNSPLHF.

This CDR3 is CASSLLVTEAFF. In nucleotides, the CDR3 is TGTGCCAGCAGTTTGTTAGTCACTGAAGCTTTCTTT. The chain couples TRBV12-3 or TRBV12-4 to TRBJ1-1; no firm D call. The CDR3 extends over 12 amino acids. V shed 3 bases and J shed 4 bases, with 6 bases lying between them.

The chain combines TRBV6-5 with TRBJ1-1; 7 bases are a match to TRBD1. CDR3 length equals 13 residues. The V and J ends lost 2 bases and 9 bases, in that order; junction bases with no gene match: 6. The germline CDR1 and CDR2 sequences are MNHEY and SVGAGI. The CDR3 DNA reads TGTGCCAGCAGTTACACCGGGACAGTTAAAGCTTTCTTT. Translation gives CASSYTGTVKAFF.

V usage is TRBV7-6 and J usage is TRBJ2-6, with 8 bases aligning to TRBD1. Germline V gives CDR1 SGHVS, CDR2 FNYEAQ. Trimming removed 5 bases from V and 0 bases from J; junction bases left unmatched: 9. This CDR3 is built from 18 residues. CDR3 protein: CASSPRQGASSGANVLTF. In DNA form, the CDR3 reads TGTGCCAGCAGCCCCCGCCAGGGGGCTAGCTCTGGGGCCAACGTCCTGACTTTC.

On this clone: This specimen includes other DNA sequences encoding the same CDR3. This chain links TRBV3-1 (or the pseudogene TRBV3-2) with TRBJ1-2; D is uncertain. The CDR3 extends over 13 amino acids. Germline V gene lookup returns CDR1 LGHDT and CDR2 YNNKEL (reference sequence). The germline V and J ends were trimmed by 2 bases and 3 bases, with 7 bases remaining between them. Here the CDR3 DNA reads TGTGCCAGCAGCCAAAGGACTGACTATGGCTACACCTTC. Translation: CASSQRTDYGYTF.

The rearrangement links TRBV3-1 (or the pseudogene TRBV3-2) to TRBJ2-7, with TRBD2 matching 9 bases. The CDR3 length is 15 residues. Unmatched junction bases numbered 7, after V lost 2 bases and J lost 5 bases. The V gene's germline CDR1 is LGHDT and CDR2 YNNKEL (reference sequence). For the CDR3, the DNA is TGTGCCAGCAGCCAAATCCTAGCGGGGTTCAACGAGCAGTACTTC. Translation: CASSQILAGFNEQYF.

The chain is built from TRBV5-8 and TRBJ1-5, with D maybe TRBD1 (5 bases). The CDR3 has 15 amino acids. Germline loops: CDR1 SGHTS, CDR2 YDEGEE. Trimming left V 0 bases short and J 5 bases short, with 12 bases between. The CDR3 loop is CASSLGGRVDQPQHF. The DNA for the CDR3 is TGTGCCAGCAGCTTGGGGGGCAGGGTAGATCAGCCCCAGCATTTT.

The chain recombines TRBV11-2 with TRBJ1-1, with TRBD1 matching 10 bases. CDR1 and CDR2 (germline): SGHAT, FQNNGV. The ends lost 5 bases at V and 1 base at J; junction bases unmatched: 7. The CDR3 extends over 16 amino acids. CDR3 coding DNA: TGTGCCAGCAGCCCGGGGGACAGGGGTGGGAACACTGAAGCTTTCTTT. This sequence encodes CASSPGDRGGNTEAFF.

The chain employs TRBV6-1 and TRBJ2-3; 10 bases are a match to TRBD2. Losses at the gene ends were 2 bases for V and 8 bases for J; bases not matched to a gene: 13. The length of the CDR3 is 17 residues. Germline V gene lookup returns CDR1 MNHNS and CDR2 SASEGT. The CDR3 sequence is CASSEFLSGGAQGTQYF. CDR3 DNA: TGTGCCAGCAGTGAATTTCTGAGCGGGGGGGCCCAGGGTACGCAGTATTTT.

This clone was found once. The chain joins TRBV9 to TRBJ2-1, with D possibly TRBD2 on 7 matching bases. Looked up from germline, CDR1 is SGDLS and CDR2 is YYNGEE. Deletions cut 0 bases from V and 4 bases from J, with 11 bases between. The CDR3 is 15 amino acids. The CDR3 spells CASSVGRGAYNEQFF. CDR3 sequence (DNA): TGTGCCAGCAGCGTAGGTCGGGGGGCTTACAATGAGCAGTTCTTC.

The chain recombines TRBV27 with TRBJ1-6, with D tentatively TRBD1 (6 bases). The CDR3 sequence is 13 residues long. Germline loops: CDR1 MNHEY, CDR2 SMNVEV (reference sequence). V lost 3 bases and J lost 8, with 8 bases in between. In nucleotides, the CDR3 is TGTGCCAGCAGTTTGGGGGCTCATTCACCCCTCCACTTT. Translation: CASSLGAHSPLHF.

This clone was seen once. The V call is TRBV5-6, the J call TRBJ1-2; 7 bases agree with TRBD1. V was pared by 2 bases and J by 8 bases, with 21 bases of the junction left unmatched. The germline gives CDR1 SGHDT, CDR2 YYEEEE. This CDR3 is 18 amino acids long. CDR3 protein: CASSFTPQQGPASRGYTF. The CDR3 DNA follows: TGTGCCAGCAGCTTTACCCCCCAACAGGGGCCCGCGTCGCGGGGCTACACCTTC.

This rearrangement joins TRBV7-2 to TRBJ1-2; 7 bases fit TRBD1. The CDR3 is 13 amino acids. Germline trimming cut 7 bases from V and 8 bases from J; bases unmatched to any gene: 10. The germline V gene encodes CDR1 SGHTA and CDR2 FQGNSA. CDR3 protein: CASNPTGISGYTF. CDR3 coding DNA: TGTGCCAGCAACCCGACAGGGATCAGCGGCTACACCTTC.

The V gene is TRBV7-9, the J gene TRBJ2-7, with D uncertain. The CDR3 totals 12 residues. V gave up 5 bases and J gave up 1 base, with 6 bases separating them. CDR1 SEHNR and CDR2 FQNEAQ come from the germline V gene (reference sequence). CDR3 sequence: CASSGSSYEQYF. The DNA for the CDR3 is TGTGCCAGCAGCGGCAGTTCCTACGAGCAGTACTTC.